The 28 T cell receptor beta chains below were found in one sample sequenced in a study of siplizumab effects on memory and regulatory T cells. Using immunoSEQ multiplex PCR, the repertoire was profiled, and TCRdb retains in-frame clones only, with some absent. The sample holds around 97,000 clones; roughly 94% are singletons and the top ten take 1.3%. Sequences were obtained from non-Treg CD4+ T cells sorted from blood. The receptors originated from a human donor in good health.

The chain uses TRBV10-3 and TRBJ2-7; 7 bases are shared with TRBD2. Trimming removed 6 bases from V and 7 bases from J; junction bases left unmatched: 15. The CDR3 spans 15 residues. CDR1 is ENHRY, CDR2 SYGVKD, per germline. CDR3 bases: TGTGCCATCAGGGGGGAGGGACCAATCGGTGGTGAGCAGTACTTC. It translates to CAIRGEGPIGGEQYF.

This chain links TRBV27 with TRBJ2-7, with 7 bases identical to TRBD2. V trimming: 1 base; J trimming: 2 bases; junction bases outside the gene matches: 11. Per germline, CDR1 MNHEY and CDR2 SMNVEV (reference sequence). The CDR3 is 17 amino acids. The CDR3 loop is CASSLWGRGGRTYEQYF. The CDR3 region has the DNA TGTGCCAGCAGTTTATGGGGCCGGGGCGGGAGAACCTACGAGCAGTACTTC.

The V and J genes are TRBV19 and TRBJ1-5; 7 bases line up with TRBD1. The germline gives CDR1 LNHDA, CDR2 SQIVND (reference sequence). With 7 bases clipped from V and 2 bases from J, the junction kept 5 bases outside the gene matches. CDR3 length: 14 amino acids. The CDR3 spells CASKEGARNQPQHF. The CDR3 nucleotides read TGTGCCAGTAAGGAGGGGGCACGCAATCAGCCCCAGCATTTT.

This clone was seen more than once but under ten times. The chain carries TRBV28 and TRBJ1-2, with D unclear. The V and J ends lost 7 bases and 0 bases respectively, with 15 bases between them. The CDR3 runs 15 residues. Germline V gene sequence: CDR1 MDHEN, CDR2 SYDVKM. The CDR3: CASTESASANYGYTF. DNA for the CDR3: TGTGCCAGCACCGAATCAGCCAGTGCTAACTATGGCTACACCTTC.

This chain uses TRBV9 with TRBJ2-1; 9 bases line up with TRBD2. CDR3 size: 15 residues. The germline V gene has CDR1 SGDLS and CDR2 YYNGEE. V trimming: 0 bases; J trimming: 9 bases; junction bases outside the gene matches: 7. CDR3 amino acids: CASSVVAGGDREQFF. The CDR3 DNA is TGTGCCAGCAGCGTAGTCGCGGGAGGGGACCGTGAGCAGTTCTTC.

The chain employs TRBV18 and TRBJ2-1, with 11 bases lining up with TRBD1. Germline CDR1 KGHSH, CDR2 LQKENI. The CDR3 totals 17 residues. V lost 4 bases, J lost 6 bases, and 11 bases stayed unmatched. The CDR3 bases are TGTGCCAGCTCACACAGCGCCGGGACAGGGGGGACCAATGAGCAGTTCTTC. Its protein product is CASSHSAGTGGTNEQFF.

This chain links TRBV28 with TRBJ2-2; 7 bases fit TRBD2. V dropped 8 bases and J dropped 0; count of bases not matched to a gene: 6. The germline CDR1 and CDR2 sequences are MDHEN and SYDVKM. The CDR3 covers 15 residues. The CDR3 sequence: CASETSAANTGELFF. The CDR3 coding sequence is TGTGCCAGCGAAACTAGCGCTGCGAACACCGGGGAGCTGTTTTTT. The whole variable domain, filled in from reference TRBV28 and TRBJ2-2, reads DVKVTQSSRYLVKRTGEKVFLECVQDMDHENMFWYRQDPGLGLRLIYFSYDVKMKEKGDIPEGYSVSREKKERFSLILESASTNQTSMYLCASETSAANTGELFFGEGSRLTVL.

The J gene is TRBJ2-2, the V gene TRBV5-1; no reliable D call. This CDR3 has 15 residues. The germline V gene encodes CDR1 SGHRS and CDR2 YFSETQ. Deletions cut 4 bases from V and 1 base from J, with 11 bases between. CDR3 sequence reads: CASSDSYWNTGELFF. CDR3 DNA: TGCGCCAGCAGCGACTCTTATTGGAACACCGGGGAGCTGTTTTTT.

The chain has TRBV19 and TRBJ1-3; TRBD1 aligns across 7 bases. From germline, CDR1 is LNHDA and CDR2 SQIVND (reference sequence). V was clipped by 4 bases and J by 2 bases; unmatched bases: 5. The CDR3 runs 15 residues. In DNA, the CDR3 is TGTGCCAGTAGTACCCCAGGGGGACCTGGAAACACCATATATTTT. The encoded protein is CASSTPGGPGNTIYF.

Remarks on this clone: The same CDR3 also results from other DNA sequences found in this sample. This sequence joins TRBV2 and TRBJ1-1, with D perhaps TRBD1 (6 bases). Germline values: CDR1 SNHLY, CDR2 FYNNEI. The CDR3 is made up of 13 amino acids. Trimming left V 6 bases short and J 2 bases short, with 10 bases between. This CDR3 is CASSRGPNTEAFF. In nucleotides, the CDR3 is TGTGCCAGCAGCCGGGGGCCTAACACTGAAGCTTTCTTT. Full variable domain (rest looked up from reference TRBV2 and TRBJ1-1): EPEVTQTPSHQVTQMGQEVILRCVPISNHLYFYWYRQILGQKVEFLVSFYNNEISEKSEIFDDQFSVERPDGSNFTLKIRSTKLEDSAMYFCASSRGPNTEAFFGQGTRLTVV.

CDR3 in amino acids: CASSFSQSETQYF. The CDR3 DNA follows: TGTGCCAGCAGCTTTTCCCAGAGCGAGACCCAGTACTTC. This rearrangement joins TRBV11-2 to TRBJ2-5; D not certain. The germline gives CDR1 SGHAT, CDR2 FQNNGV. V gave up 3 bases and J gave up 5 bases, with 10 bases separating them. CDR3 size: 13 residues. The full variable domain, in which reference TRBV11-2 and TRBJ2-5 provide the parts outside the CDR3, is EAGVAQSPRYKIIEKRQSVAFWCNPISGHATLYWYQQILGQGPKLLIQFQNNGVVDDSQLPKDRFSAERLKGVDSTLKIQPAKLEDSAVYLCASSFSQSETQYFGPGTRLLVL.

This clone has only one observation. This chain links TRBV7-8 with TRBJ2-1; 11 nucleotides match TRBD2. The CDR3 is made up of 16 amino acids. V trimming: 4 bases; J trimming: 6 bases; junction bases outside the gene matches: 8. CDR1 and CDR2 (germline): SGHVS, FQNEAQ. CDR3 sequence: CASSSAWGLAVNEQFF. In DNA, the CDR3 is TGTGCCAGCAGCTCCGCCTGGGGACTAGCGGTCAATGAGCAGTTCTTC.

This rearrangement joins TRBV5-4 to TRBJ2-1, with 16 positions matching TRBD2. J gave up 9 bases and V 6 bases, and 12 bases lay outside the gene matches. In germline, CDR1 is SGHNT, CDR2 YYREEE (reference sequence). CDR3 length: 17 amino acids. DNA for the CDR3: TGTGCCAGCAACGCCGGGACAGGGACTAGCGGGAGGGGTGAGCAGTTCTTC. This translates into CASNAGTGTSGRGEQFF.

The chain couples TRBV18 to TRBJ1-4; the D is unclear. CDR1 is KGHSH, CDR2 LQKENI, per germline. V lost 4 bases, J lost 8 bases, and 14 bases lay in between. CDR3 length equals 14 residues. The CDR3 loop reads CASSLRDFAEKLFF. CDR3 coding DNA: TGTGCCAGCTCACTGAGGGATTTCGCAGAAAAACTGTTTTTT. The full variable domain, with the rest looked up from reference TRBV18 and TRBJ1-4, is NAGVMQNPRHLVRRRGQEARLRCSPMKGHSHVYWYRQLPEEGLKFMVYLQKENIIDESGMPKERFSAEFPKEGPSILRIQQVVRGDSAAYFCASSLRDFAEKLFFGSGTQLSVL.

The V call is TRBV5-5, the J call TRBJ1-3; D is undetermined. With 0 bases removed from V and 0 bases from J, the gap between germline ends came to 16 bases. This CDR3 has 18 residues. Germline V lookup: CDR1 SGHKS, CDR2 YYEKEE (reference sequence). The CDR3 sequence is CASSLARGTPFSGNTIYF. The CDR3 DNA sequence: TGTGCCAGCAGCTTGGCCCGTGGCACCCCATTCTCTGGAAACACCATATATTTT.

This chain links TRBV2 with TRBJ2-1; 8 bases match TRBD2. This CDR3 region has 15 residues. The ends lost 5 bases at V and 3 bases at J; junction bases unmatched: 6. Germline V lookup: CDR1 SNHLY, CDR2 FYNNEI. The DNA of the CDR3 is TGTGCCAGCAGTCGACCGGCGGGAGGCTACAATGAGCAGTTCTTC. Amino acids: CASSRPAGGYNEQFF.

The rearrangement joins TRBV9 to TRBJ2-1, with TRBD2 matching 7 bases. The CDR3 is made up of 15 amino acids. The trim removed 0 bases at V and 3 bases at J, leaving 3 bases unmatched. Germline-derived CDR1 and CDR2 are SGDLS and YYNGEE. In nucleotides, the CDR3 is TGTGCCAGCAGCGTAGTCGCGGGAGTCTACAATGAGCAGTTCTTC. Amino acids: CASSVVAGVYNEQFF.

This sequence joins TRBV7-9 and TRBJ2-7; possibly TRBD1 for D (6 bases). Trimming cost V 8 bases and J 0 bases, with 23 bases left between them. This CDR3 is 17 amino acids long. CDR1 SEHNR and CDR2 FQNEAQ come from the germline V gene (reference sequence). Here the CDR3 reads CASSSPSGHIFSYEQYF. In DNA form, the CDR3 reads TGTGCCAGCTCATCACCATCGGGACACATATTCTCCTACGAGCAGTACTTC.

This chain links TRBV7-3 with TRBJ2-7; 11 nucleotides match TRBD1. V shed 5 bases and J 6 bases; nucleotides not matched to a gene: 6. Germline V gene data show CDR1 as SGHTA and CDR2 as FQGTGA. CDR3 length equals 14 residues. The CDR3 here is CASSPTGTGGEQYF. CDR3 DNA: TGTGCCAGCAGCCCAACCGGGACAGGGGGCGAGCAGTACTTC.

The V call is TRBV11-2, the J call TRBJ1-1; tentatively, D is TRBD1 (5 bases). Trimming removed 3 bases from V and 5 bases from J, with 13 bases in between. CDR1 and CDR2 from the germline V gene are SGHAT and FQNNGV. The CDR3 totals 14 residues. Here the CDR3 DNA reads TGTGCCAGCAGCTTCCGTCGGGGGGGGACTGAAGCTTTCTTT. This codes for CASSFRRGGTEAFF.

This chain connects TRBV6-5 to TRBJ2-1, with 7 bases fitting TRBD2. The V gene end was trimmed by 7 bases and the J gene end by 5 bases; junction bases not matched to a gene: 8. The germline V gene encodes CDR1 MNHEY and CDR2 SVGAGI. This CDR3 spans 14 amino acids. The CDR3 region is CASTRERGNNEQFF. CDR3 nucleotide sequence: TGTGCCAGCACTCGGGAGCGGGGCAACAATGAGCAGTTCTTC.

The V call is TRBV5-1, the J call TRBJ2-2; D gene unclear. The ends were cut back, 0 bases at V and 4 bases at J, with 7 bases in the middle. CDR3 size: 14 residues. Germline V gene data show CDR1 as SGHRS and CDR2 as YFSETQ. The chain's CDR3 is CASSLVETTGELFF. CDR3 DNA sequence: TGCGCCAGCAGCTTGGTAGAGACCACCGGGGAGCTGTTTTTT.

V is TRBV5-1 and J is TRBJ2-2, with 8 positions matching TRBD2. Germline V gene sequence: CDR1 SGHRS, CDR2 YFSETQ. This CDR3 has 18 amino acids. V dropped 1 base and J dropped 6; count of bases not matched to a gene: 14. CDR3 amino acids: CASSLLITREGKPGELFF. DNA of the CDR3: TGCGCCAGCAGCTTGCTTATAACTCGGGAGGGCAAGCCCGGGGAGCTGTTTTTT. The complete variable domain, with remaining parts taken from reference TRBV5-1 and TRBJ2-2, reads KAGVTQTPRYLIKTRGQQVTLSCSPISGHRSVSWYQQTPGQGLQFLFEYFSETQRNKGNFPGRFSGRQFSNSRSEMNVSTLELGDSALYLCASSLLITREGKPGELFFGEGSRLTVL.

V is TRBV5-4 and J is TRBJ1-1; possibly TRBD1 for D (5 bases). Germline V gene lookup returns CDR1 SGHNT and CDR2 YYREEE (reference sequence). Trimming removed 6 bases from V and 0 bases from J, with 18 bases in between. The CDR3 spans 16 residues. The CDR3 reads CASTTYSGTVNTEAFF. The CDR3 DNA follows: TGTGCCAGCACCACGTATTCCGGGACGGTGAACACTGAAGCTTTCTTT.

The chain uses TRBV6-6 and TRBJ1-4; no definite D call. The length of the CDR3 is 15 residues. Trimming left V 0 bases short and J 5 bases short, with 10 bases between. Germline CDR1 MNHNY, CDR2 SVGAGI (reference sequence). The DNA for the CDR3 is TGTGCCAGCAGTTACTCGACCGGGTCGAATGAAAAACTGTTTTTT. Translation: CASSYSTGSNEKLFF.

The rearrangement joins TRBV28 to TRBJ1-2, with a weak D call TRBD1 (5 bases). V gave up 7 bases and J gave up 6 bases, with 18 bases separating them. This CDR3 is 14 amino acids long. Germline V gives CDR1 MDHEN, CDR2 SYDVKM. The CDR3 DNA follows: TGTGCCAGCAAAACCGGGGCCGGCAGCCATGGCTACACCTTC. Amino acid sequence: CASKTGAGSHGYTF.

The genes are TRBV28 and TRBJ2-5; TRBD2 might be the D (7 bases). Germline V lookup: CDR1 MDHEN, CDR2 SYDVKM. This CDR3 contains 16 residues. Deletions cut 3 bases from V and 1 base from J, with 15 bases between. CDR3 residues: CASSLRGRAGQETQYF. In nucleotides, the CDR3 is TGTGCCAGCAGTTTGAGGGGGAGGGCAGGCCAAGAGACCCAGTACTTC. The full variable domain, its missing parts supplied by reference TRBV28 and TRBJ2-5, is DVKVTQSSRYLVKRTGEKVFLECVQDMDHENMFWYRQDPGLGLRLIYFSYDVKMKEKGDIPEGYSVSREKKERFSLILESASTNQTSMYLCASSLRGRAGQETQYFGPGTRLLVL.

The CDR3 nucleotides read TGTGCCAGCAGCTTAGGTCAGGGATTCTATGAGCAGTTCTTC. It yields the protein CASSLGQGFYEQFF. J is TRBJ2-1 and V is TRBV7-9; maybe TRBD1 (5 bases). The germline CDR1 and CDR2 sequences are SEHNR and FQNEAQ (reference sequence). The V end was cut by 1 base, the J end by 8 bases, with 12 bases between. This CDR3 comprises 14 residues.